Sequencing of this T cell receptor beta chain was carried out in a study of cytomegalovirus exposure and HLA in healthy donors. Produced via immunoSEQ multiplex PCR; TCRdb's table is partial and in-frame only. Of 260,000 or so clones in the sample, just under 90% were seen once. The donors were members of the validation cohort comprising over a hundred subjects, separate from the roughly 600-subject first cohort. Between the trimmed V and J ends, which lost 9 bases and 6 bases, there was a span of 27 bases. The CDR3 sequence is 17 residues long. CDR1 is MDHEN, CDR2 SYDVKM, per germline. The sample comprised PBMCs. The chain is built from TRBV28 and TRBJ1-5, with TRBD1 as a possible D gene (5 bases). The source of this sequence is a man aged 18 to 35 in good health and CMV-seronegative. The CDR3 bases are TGTGCCAGTTGTATTGGGGGGGATCAGGGTTACACTCAGCCCCAGCATTTT. Amino acids: CASCIGGDQGYTQPQHF.